This T cell receptor (beta chain) was identified in a study of T cell responses to AZD1222 COVID-19 vaccine. Study-wide findings and caveats: Increased Spike-specific TCR breadth and depth were observed after two AZD1222 doses. The study sampled repertoires only after the peak T cell response. CD4 TCRs linked to vaccination spanned spike, dominating at 160-218 and 743-854. Possibly, clonal diversity was underestimated; donors were largely white British and included more females.

Libraries were prepared by immunoSEQ multiplex PCR; TCRdb keeps only in-frame clonotypes and omits some of them. Of 150,000 to 200,000 clones in the sample, about 89% were seen once. This clone has a single count. Its cognate antigen is unknown. CDR1 is LGHNA, CDR2 YSLEER, per germline. V lost 1 base, J lost 5 bases, and 11 bases lay in between. The CDR3 covers 14 residues. The V and J genes are TRBV4-3 and TRBJ1-2, with D perhaps TRBD1 (6 bases). This clonotype originated in an adult in good health. The source material was peripheral blood, sampled on day 0 of AZD1222 vaccination. The CDR3 DNA is TGCGCCAGCAGCCAAGCCGGGACATCTTATGGCTACACCTTC. This encodes CASSQAGTSYGYTF.